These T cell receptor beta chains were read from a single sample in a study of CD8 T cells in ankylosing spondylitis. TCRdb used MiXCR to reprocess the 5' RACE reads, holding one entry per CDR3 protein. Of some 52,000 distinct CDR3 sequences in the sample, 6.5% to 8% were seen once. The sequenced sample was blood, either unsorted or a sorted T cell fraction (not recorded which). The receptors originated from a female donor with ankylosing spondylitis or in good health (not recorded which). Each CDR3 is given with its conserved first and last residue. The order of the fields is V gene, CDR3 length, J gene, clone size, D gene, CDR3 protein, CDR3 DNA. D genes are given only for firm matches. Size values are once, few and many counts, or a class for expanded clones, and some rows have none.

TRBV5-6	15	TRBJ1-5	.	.	CVSSLLGYSNQPQHF	TGTGTCAGCAGCTTGTTGGGCTACAGCAATCAGCCCCAGCATTTT
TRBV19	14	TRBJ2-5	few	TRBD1	CASSQPGGQETQYF	TGTGCCAGTAGTCAGCCAGGGGGCCAAGAGACCCAGTACTTC
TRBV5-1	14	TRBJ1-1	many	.	CASSWGRVSPEAFF	TGCGCCAGCAGCTGGGGCAGGGTGAGTCCTGAAGCTTTCTTT
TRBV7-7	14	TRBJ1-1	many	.	CASSLMTANTEAFF	TGTGCCAGCAGCTTAATGACGGCGAACACTGAAGCTTTCTTT
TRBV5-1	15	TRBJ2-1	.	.	CASSSRGPDRNEQFF	TGCGCCAGCAGTTCTCGGGGGCCAGACCGCAATGAGCAGTTCTTC
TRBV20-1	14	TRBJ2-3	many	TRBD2	CSARRLAGEDTQYF	TGCAGTGCTAGGAGACTAGCGGGGGAAGATACGCAGTATTTT
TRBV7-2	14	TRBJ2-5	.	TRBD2	CASSRGLAQETQYF	TGTGCCAGCAGCCGGGGACTAGCGCAAGAGACCCAGTACTTC
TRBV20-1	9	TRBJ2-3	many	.	CSAGDTQYF	TGCAGTGCTGGGGATACGCAGTATTTT
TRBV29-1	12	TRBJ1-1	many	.	CSVEGLNTEAFF	TGCAGCGTTGAGGGGCTTAACACTGAAGCTTTCTTT
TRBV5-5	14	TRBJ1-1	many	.	CASSLEGGNTEAFF	TGTGCCAGCAGCTTGGAGGGCGGGAACACTGAAGCTTTCTTT
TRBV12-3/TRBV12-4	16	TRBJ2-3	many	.	CASSLARRAGTDTQYF	TGTGCCAGCAGTTTAGCGCGCAGGGCAGGCACAGATACGCAGTATTTT
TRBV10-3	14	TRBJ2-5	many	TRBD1	CAISESGTEETQYF	TGTGCCATCAGTGAGTCCGGGACAGAAGAGACCCAGTACTTC
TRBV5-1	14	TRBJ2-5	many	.	CASSLAVSVETQYF	TGCGCCAGCAGCTTGGCCGTTTCGGTAGAGACCCAGTACTTC
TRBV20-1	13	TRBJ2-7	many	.	CSASDLLSYEQYF	TGCAGTGCTAGCGACCTATTAAGCTACGAGCAGTACTTC
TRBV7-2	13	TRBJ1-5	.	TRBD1	CASSLDPGQYQHF	TGTGCCAGCAGCTTGGATCCGGGACAGTATCAGCATTTT
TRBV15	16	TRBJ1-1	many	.	CATSRGVSKGGPEAFF	TGTGCCACCAGCAGAGGGGTTTCCAAGGGAGGGCCCGAAGCTTTCTTT
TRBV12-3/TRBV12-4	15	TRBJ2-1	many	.	CASSYQSRGGNEQFF	TGTGCCAGCAGTTATCAGTCGAGGGGTGGCAATGAGCAGTTCTTC
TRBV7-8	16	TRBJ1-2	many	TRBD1	CASSLPDGTGERGYTF	TGTGCCAGCAGCTTACCCGATGGGACAGGGGAGCGTGGCTACACCTTC
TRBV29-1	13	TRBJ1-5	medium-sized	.	CSVVGAPNQPQHF	TGCAGCGTTGTTGGGGCGCCGAATCAGCCCCAGCATTTT
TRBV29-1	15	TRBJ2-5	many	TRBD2	CSVEWASGLQETQYF	TGCAGCGTTGAGTGGGCTAGCGGCCTCCAAGAGACCCAGTACTTC
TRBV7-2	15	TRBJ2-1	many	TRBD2	CASSPQRGAYNEQFF	TGTGCCAGCAGCCCCCAGCGGGGGGCCTACAATGAGCAGTTCTTC
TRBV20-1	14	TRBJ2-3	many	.	CSATDRTSTDTQYF	TGCAGTGCCACGGACAGAACTAGCACAGATACGCAGTATTTT
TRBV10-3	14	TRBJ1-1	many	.	CAITESDLNTEAFF	TGTGCCATCACAGAATCCGACTTGAACACTGAAGCTTTCTTT
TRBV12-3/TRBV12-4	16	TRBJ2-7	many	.	CASSLRGFRTSYEQYF	TGTGCCAGCAGTTTACGAGGGTTCAGAACCTCCTACGAGCAGTACTTC
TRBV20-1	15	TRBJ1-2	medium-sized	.	CSARDGRMRLYGYTF	TGCAGTGCTAGAGATGGACGGATGCGCTTGTATGGCTACACCTTC
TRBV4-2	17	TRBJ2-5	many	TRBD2	CASSQVYSGLARETQYF	TGTGCCAGCAGCCAAGTCTACTCGGGACTAGCGAGAGAGACCCAGTACTTC
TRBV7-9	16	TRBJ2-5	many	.	CASSLPYFGSQETQYF	TGTGCCAGCAGCCTCCCTTACTTCGGGTCACAAGAGACCCAGTACTTC
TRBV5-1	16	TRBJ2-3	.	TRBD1	CASSLVGAGGWDTQYF	TGCGCCAGCAGCTTGGTCGGCGCAGGGGGCTGGGATACGCAGTATTTT
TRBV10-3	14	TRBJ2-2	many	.	CAISEYRDTGELFF	TGTGCCATCAGTGAATACAGGGACACCGGGGAGCTGTTTTTT
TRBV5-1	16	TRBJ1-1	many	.	CASSLANQARNTEAFF	TGCGCCAGCAGCTTGGCCAACCAGGCCCGGAACACTGAAGCTTTCTTT
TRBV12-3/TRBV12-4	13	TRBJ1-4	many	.	CASQVATNEKLFF	TGTGCCAGCCAAGTTGCAACTAATGAAAAACTGTTTTTT
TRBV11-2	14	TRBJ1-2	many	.	CASSLDRERYGYTF	TGTGCCAGCAGCTTAGACAGGGAAAGATATGGCTACACCTTC
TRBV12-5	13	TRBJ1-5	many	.	CASVAGRYQPQHF	TGTGCTAGTGTCGCGGGGAGGTATCAGCCCCAGCATTTT
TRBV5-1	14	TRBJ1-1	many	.	CASSFGDPNTEAFF	TGCGCCAGCAGCTTCGGGGACCCGAACACTGAAGCTTTCTTT
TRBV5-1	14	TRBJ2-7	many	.	CASSRTTGPYEQYF	TGCGCCAGCAGCCGTACGACAGGTCCCTACGAGCAGTACTTC
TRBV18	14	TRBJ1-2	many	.	CASSPTGTSYGYTF	TGTGCCAGCTCACCTACCGGGACAAGCTATGGCTACACCTTC
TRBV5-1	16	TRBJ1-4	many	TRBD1	CASSTDGQGVNEKLFF	TGCGCCAGCAGCACCGACGGACAGGGGGTTAATGAAAAACTGTTTTTT
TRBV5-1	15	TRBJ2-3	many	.	CASRPTGTLSDTQYF	TGCGCCAGCAGACCAACCGGGACCCTTTCCGATACGCAGTATTTT
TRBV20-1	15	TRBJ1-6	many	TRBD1	CSAREWTGINSPLHF	TGCAGTGCTAGAGAATGGACAGGGATTAATTCACCCCTCCACTTT
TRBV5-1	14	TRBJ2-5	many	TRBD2	CASSSGLARETQYF	TGCGCCAGCAGCTCGGGACTAGCTCGCGAGACCCAGTACTTC
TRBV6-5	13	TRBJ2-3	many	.	CASSSTGPDTQYF	TGTGCCAGCAGTTCCACAGGCCCGGATACGCAGTATTTT
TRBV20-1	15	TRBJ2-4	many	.	CSAPSPGLAKNIQYF	TGCAGTGCGCCCTCCCCGGGGCTAGCCAAAAACATTCAGTACTTC
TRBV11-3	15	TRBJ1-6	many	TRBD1	CASSFPAGGRGPLHF	TGTGCCAGCAGCTTTCCCGCAGGGGGCAGAGGACCCCTCCACTTT
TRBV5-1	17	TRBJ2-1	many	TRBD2	CASSPAGLAGYYNEQFF	TGCGCCAGCAGCCCCGCGGGACTAGCGGGTTACTACAATGAGCAGTTCTTC
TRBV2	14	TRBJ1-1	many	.	CASSSEWYRSVAFF	TGTGCCAGCAGCAGTGAATGGTACAGGAGTGTAGCTTTCTTT
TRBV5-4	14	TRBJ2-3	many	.	CASSLAPGADTQYF	TGTGCCAGCAGCTTAGCTCCCGGGGCCGATACGCAGTATTTT
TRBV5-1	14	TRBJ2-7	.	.	CASSEQGLLGEQYF	TGCGCCAGCAGCGAACAGGGTTTACTGGGCGAGCAGTACTTC
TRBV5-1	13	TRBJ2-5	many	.	CASSLMGGETQYF	TGCGCCAGCAGCTTGATGGGGGGAGAGACCCAGTACTTC
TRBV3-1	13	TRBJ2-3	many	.	CASSQGDRNTQYF	TGTGCCAGCAGCCAAGGGGACCGAAATACGCAGTATTTT
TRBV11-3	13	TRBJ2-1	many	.	CASSPPQGGEQFF	TGTGCCAGCAGCCCCCCGCAGGGAGGTGAGCAGTTCTTC
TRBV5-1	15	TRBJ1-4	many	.	CASTHTGQGDEKLFF	TGCGCCAGCACCCACACGGGGCAGGGCGATGAAAAACTGTTTTTT
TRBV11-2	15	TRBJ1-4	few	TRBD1	CASSGYRGGNEKLFF	TGTGCCAGCAGCGGCTACAGGGGAGGCAATGAAAAACTGTTTTTT
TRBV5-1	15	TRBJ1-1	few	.	CASSLFGGTNTEAFF	TGCGCCAGCAGCTTGTTTGGGGGGACGAACACTGAAGCTTTCTTT
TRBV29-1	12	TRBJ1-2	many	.	CSWGDTNYGYTF	TGCAGTTGGGGGGACACTAACTATGGCTACACCTTC
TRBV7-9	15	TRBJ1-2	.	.	CASSLGLDSTYGYTF	TGTGCCAGCAGCTTAGGACTCGACAGCACCTATGGCTACACCTTC
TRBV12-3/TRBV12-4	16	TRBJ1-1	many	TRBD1	CASSLITGGPNTEAFF	TGTGCCAGCAGTTTAATAACAGGGGGACCGAACACTGAAGCTTTCTTT
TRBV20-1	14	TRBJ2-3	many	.	CSASGQKTTDTQYF	TGCAGTGCTAGTGGCCAGAAAACCACAGATACGCAGTATTTT
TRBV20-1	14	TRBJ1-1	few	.	CSAREQSMNTEAFF	TGCAGTGCTAGAGAGCAGTCAATGAACACTGAAGCTTTCTTT
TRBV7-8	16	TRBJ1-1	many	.	CASSLEGVSAFTEAFF	TGTGCCAGCAGCTTAGAGGGGGTTAGTGCTTTCACTGAAGCTTTCTTT